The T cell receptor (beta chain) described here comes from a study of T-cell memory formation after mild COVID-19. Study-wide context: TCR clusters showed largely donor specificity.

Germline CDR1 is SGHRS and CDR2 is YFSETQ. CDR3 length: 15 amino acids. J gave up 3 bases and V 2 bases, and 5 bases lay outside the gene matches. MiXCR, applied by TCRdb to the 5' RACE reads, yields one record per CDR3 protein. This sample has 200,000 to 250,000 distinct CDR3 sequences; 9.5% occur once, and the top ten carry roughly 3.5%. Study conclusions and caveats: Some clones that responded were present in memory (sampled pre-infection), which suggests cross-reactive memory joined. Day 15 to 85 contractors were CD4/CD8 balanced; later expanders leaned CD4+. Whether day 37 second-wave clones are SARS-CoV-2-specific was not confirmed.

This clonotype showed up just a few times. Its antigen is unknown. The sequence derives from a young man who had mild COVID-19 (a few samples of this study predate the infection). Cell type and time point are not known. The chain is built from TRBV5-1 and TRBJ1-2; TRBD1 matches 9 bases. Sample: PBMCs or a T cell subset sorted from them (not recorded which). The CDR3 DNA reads TGCGCCAGCAGCTTTAACAGGGGGCACGACTATGGCTACACCTTC. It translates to CASSFNRGHDYGYTF.